The present entry profiles one T cell receptor (beta chain) with its context. As yet, its antigen is unknown. TCR alpha and beta CDR3 regions were amplified from RNA using iRepertoire nested multiplex PCR. TCRdb ran MiXCR on the multiplex PCR reads and lists one entry per CDR3 protein. Of 100,000 to 150,000 distinct CDR3 sequences listed, around 25% are singletons. This record comes from a study of glioma-infiltrating T cells. Findings and caveats of the study: Gliomas, especially low-grade, showed above-expected tissue-blood divergence; non-neoplastic patients showed below.

There are 15 residues in the CDR3. Germline values: CDR1 DFQATT, CDR2 SNEGSKA (reference sequence). V was clipped by 0 bases and J by 7 bases, with 16 bases between them. The TCR comes from a human donor with low-grade glioma or glioblastoma, undergoing nonglioma brain surgery, or in good health (not recorded which). Source material: glioma tissue, nonneoplastic brain tissue, or PBMCs (not recorded which). The gene calls are TRBV20-1 and TRBJ2-1; D remains unclear. CDR3 bases: TGCAGTGCTAGAGACGTGAAAAGCCCAAAAAATGAGCAGTTCTTC. Translation: CSARDVKSPKNEQFF.